The source of this TCR beta chain is a study of T cells in Graves' hyperthyroidism and ophthalmopathy. This clonotype was recorded many times. A junction boundary mismatches the germline segment, possibly from a read error. It was RNA transcripts that yielded the amplified TCR beta CDR3 regions. A first-round RT-PCR of the TCR CDR3 used the HTBI primer set. TCRdb re-called the multiplex PCR reads through MiXCR, storing one row per CDR3 protein. The data contain approximately 560,000 distinct CDR3 sequences, approximately 15% of them seen just once; the ten biggest clones take up about 7%. This CDR3 has 15 residues. Looked up from germline, CDR1 is SEHNR and CDR2 is FQNEAQ (reference sequence).

The sample consisted of blood. The sequence came from a woman aged 25 to 39 with Graves' hyperthyroidism. The chain couples TRBV7-9 to TRBJ2-1; 11 bases are a match to TRBD2. CDR3 region: CASSIAGGKFHEQFF. In DNA, the CDR3 is TGTGCCAGCAGCATAGCGGGAGGGAAGTTCCATGAGCAGTTCTTC.